What follows describes a single TCR beta chain. What it binds is not known. There are 14 residues in the CDR3. The V and J ends lost 4 bases and 5 bases, in that order; junction bases with no gene match: 6. CDR1 is SGHDT, CDR2 YYEEEE, per germline. The PCR was carried out with 60 Vbeta primers and 13 Jbeta primers. Source study methods: Among the unique TCR beta chains that a later analysis counted, around 82 million in all, 10 million to 14 million were shared. Data came from immunoSEQ multiplex PCR; TCRdb stores just in-frame clones and leaves some out. The V and J calls and clone size are taken from that table; D and trimming were inferred from the DNA. In the table there are around 170,000 clones, approximately 88% of which are singletons. The data are from a study of cytomegalovirus exposure and HLA in healthy donors. Overall study context: HLA-typed donors were the source of around 80 million unique TCRs, which an early data release held. Study-wide findings and caveats: Owing to their indistinguishability, certain V segments, notably TRBV6-2 and TRBV6-3, were excluded. Researchers catalogued 160 or so TCR beta chains as cytomegalovirus-associated.

The chain has TRBV5-6 and TRBJ2-3, with TRBD1 matching over 8 bases. The TCR was taken from a woman aged 45-59 years in good health and CMV-seropositive. Sequencing was performed on PBMCs. CDR3 loop: CASSLGQGGDTQYF. The DNA of the CDR3 is TGTGCCAGCAGCCTAGGACAGGGCGGAGATACGCAGTATTTT. Using reference TRBV5-6 and TRBJ2-3 for the parts outside the CDR3, the full variable domain is DAGVTQSPTHLIKTRGQQVTLRCSPKSGHDTVSWYQQALGQGPQFIFQYYEEEERQRGNFPDRFSGHQFPNYSSELNVNALLLGDSALYLCASSLGQGGDTQYFGPGTRLTVL.